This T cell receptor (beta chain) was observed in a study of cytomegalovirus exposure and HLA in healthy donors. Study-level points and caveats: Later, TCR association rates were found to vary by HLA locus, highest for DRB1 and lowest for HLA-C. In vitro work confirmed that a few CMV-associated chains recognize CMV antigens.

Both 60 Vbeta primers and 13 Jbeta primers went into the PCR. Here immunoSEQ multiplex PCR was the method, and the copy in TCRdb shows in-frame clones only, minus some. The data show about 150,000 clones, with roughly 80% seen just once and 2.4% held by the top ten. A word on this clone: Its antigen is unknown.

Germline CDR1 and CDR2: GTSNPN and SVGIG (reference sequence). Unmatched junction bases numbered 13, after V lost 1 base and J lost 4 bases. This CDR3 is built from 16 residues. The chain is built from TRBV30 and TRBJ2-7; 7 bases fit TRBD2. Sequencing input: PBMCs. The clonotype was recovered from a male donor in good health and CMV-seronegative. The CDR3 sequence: CAWSERRAGSLYEQYF. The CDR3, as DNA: TGTGCCTGGAGTGAGCGCCGAGCGGGGTCATTGTACGAGCAGTACTTC.